This TCR beta chain was observed in a study of tumor-infiltrating lymphocytes in localized non-small cell lung cancer. Germline values: CDR1 SEHNR, CDR2 FQNEAQ (reference sequence). The CDR3 sequence is 16 residues long. The V and J ends lost 4 bases and 2 bases respectively, with 18 bases between them. Assay: immunoSEQ multiplex PCR; the TCRdb copy retains only in-frame clones and omits some. Among about 12,000 clones listed, approximately 84% were seen once. The receptor was derived from a human donor with non-small cell lung cancer. This rearrangement joins TRBV7-9 to TRBJ2-7; the D gene is possibly TRBD1 (7 bases). The specimen sequenced was lung tumor tissue. The CDR3 spells CASSYPQGRGAYEQYF. The CDR3 DNA reads as TGTGCCAGCAGCTACCCACAGGGGCGCGGGGCCTACGAGCAGTACTTC.